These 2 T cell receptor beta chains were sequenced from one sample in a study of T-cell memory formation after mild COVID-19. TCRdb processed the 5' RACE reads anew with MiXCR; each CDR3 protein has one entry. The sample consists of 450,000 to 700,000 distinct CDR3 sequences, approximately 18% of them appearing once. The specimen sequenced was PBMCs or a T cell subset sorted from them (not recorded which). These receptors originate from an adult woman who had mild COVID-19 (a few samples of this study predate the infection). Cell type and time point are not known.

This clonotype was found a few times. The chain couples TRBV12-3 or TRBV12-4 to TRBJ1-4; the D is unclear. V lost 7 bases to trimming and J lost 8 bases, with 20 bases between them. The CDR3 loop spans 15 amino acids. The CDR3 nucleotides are TGTGCCAGCACCCTTCAAGGAAGGTTAGGAGAAAAACTGTTTTTT. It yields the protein CASTLQGRLGEKLFF.

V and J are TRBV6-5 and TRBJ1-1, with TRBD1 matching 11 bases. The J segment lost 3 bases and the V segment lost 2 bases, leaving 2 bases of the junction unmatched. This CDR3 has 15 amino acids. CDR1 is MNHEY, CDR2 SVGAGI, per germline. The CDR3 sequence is CASSYRTGGDTEAFF. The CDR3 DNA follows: TGTGCCAGCAGTTACCGGACAGGGGGCGACACTGAAGCTTTCTTT.